These T cell receptor beta chains were read from a single sample in a study of T cell responses to AZD1222 COVID-19 vaccine. Sequencing was performed with immunoSEQ multiplex PCR; in TCRdb, only in-frame clones are kept and a portion is missing. The sample carries 90,000 to 120,000 clones, 75% to 95% recorded once. The sequencing here drew on peripheral blood, taken 28 days after the second AZD1222 dose. The receptors shown here come from an adult who received the AZD1222 COVID-19 vaccine. Each CDR3 is given with its conserved first and last residue. D genes are given only for firm matches. The size field is filled for only some rows; it gives once, few, many or a size class.

TRBD1,TRBJ1-1,14,TRBV2,.,CASSQGQGSTEAFF,TGTGCCAGCAGTCAAGGACAGGGGAGCACTGAAGCTTTCTTT
.,TRBJ2-1,10,TRBV5-3,.,CARSLDEQFF,TGTGCCAGATCCTTGGATGAGCAGTTCTTC
.,TRBJ1-2,14,TRBV9,.,CASSVGVREGGYTF,TGTGCCAGCAGCGTAGGGGTCAGGGAAGGTGGCTACACCTTC
TRBD1,TRBJ2-1,15,TRBV9,.,CASSVDRGVYNEQFF,TGTGCCAGCAGCGTTGACAGGGGTGTGTACAATGAGCAGTTCTTC
TRBD1,TRBJ2-1,17,TRBV6-2/TRBV6-3,few,CASSYSRDRGSYNEQFF,TGTGCCAGCAGTTACTCGCGGGACAGGGGCTCCTACAATGAGCAGTTCTTC
.,TRBJ1-4,13,TRBV3-1/TRBV3-2,once,CASSFTGLEKLFF,TGTGCCAGCAGCTTTACAGGGCTTGAAAAACTGTTTTTT
TRBD1,TRBJ1-2,17,TRBV19,.,CASSGAHRDRGDYGYTF,TGTGCCAGTAGCGGGGCCCACCGGGACAGGGGCGACTATGGCTACACCTTC
TRBD1,TRBJ1-6,15,TRBV5-4,.,CASSFPGQGTSPLHF,TGTGCCAGCAGCTTTCCGGGACAGGGAACCTCACCCCTCCACTTT
.,TRBJ2-3,16,TRBV4-1,.,CASSQDSGRGTDTQYF,TGCGCCAGCAGCCAAGATAGTGGCAGGGGCACAGATACGCAGTATTTT
TRBD1,TRBJ1-6,16,TRBV9,.,CASSVGPRGQGSPLHF,TGTGCCAGCAGCGTAGGGCCCAGGGGGCAGGGATCACCCCTCCACTTT
.,TRBJ2-7,13,TRBV28,.,CASSLPRIYEQYF,TGTGCCAGCAGTCTCCCTCGGATCTACGAGCAGTACTTC
TRBD1,TRBJ1-1,14,TRBV6-1,.,CASSLGTANTEAFF,TGTGCCAGCAGTCTCGGGACAGCTAACACTGAAGCTTTCTTT
TRBD1,TRBJ1-6,15,TRBV7-2,once,CASSLSGQGDSPLHF,TGTGCCAGCAGCTTATCGGGACAGGGAGATTCACCCCTCCACTTT
.,TRBJ1-2,12,TRBV11-2,once,CASSLVPGGYTF,TGTGCCAGCAGCTTAGTTCCGGGCGGCTACACCTTC
.,TRBJ1-2,12,TRBV29-1,once,CSVEVGDEGYTF,TGCAGCGTTGAAGTGGGAGATGAGGGCTACACCTTC
TRBD2,TRBJ2-1,17,TRBV13,once,CASSLPGLASLQDEQFF,TGTGCCAGCAGCTTACCGGGACTAGCTTCACTCCAAGATGAGCAGTTCTTC
.,TRBJ1-5,15,TRBV28,.,CASSGPGTLLGSQHF,TGTGCCAGCAGTGGTCCCGGGACCCTCCTCGGGTCCCAGCATTTT
.,TRBJ2-1,13,TRBV6-5,.,CASSFTPDNEQFF,TGTGCCAGCAGTTTCACACCAGACAATGAGCAGTTCTTC
.,TRBJ1-1,15,TRBV9,.,CASSPLPGANTEAFF,TGTGCCAGCAGCCCGCTCCCAGGGGCTAACACTGAAGCTTTCTTT
.,TRBJ2-3,15,TRBV6-5,.,CASNSVAASTDTQYF,TGTGCCAGCAATTCGGTAGCGGCTAGCACAGATACGCAGTATTTT